This T cell receptor (beta chain) appears in the sequencing data of a study of T-cell memory formation after mild COVID-19. Using constant-segment primers, 5'RACE produced TCR alpha and TCR beta cDNA libraries carrying sample barcodes and UMIs. TCRdb passed the 5' RACE reads through MiXCR, listing each CDR3 protein once. This sample has 190,000 or so distinct CDR3 sequences, with about a fifth found just once. The junction had 11 bases not matched to a gene; V was cut back by 3 bases and J by 9 bases. The CDR3 length is 15 residues. Germline V gene data show CDR1 as MGHRA and CDR2 as YSYEKL. Sequencing was performed on PBMCs or a T cell subset sorted from them (not recorded which). This sequence originates from an adult woman who had mild COVID-19 (a few samples of this study predate the infection). Cell type and time point are not known. The chain joins TRBV4-1 to TRBJ2-1; TRBD2 agrees at 7 bases. The CDR3 DNA reads TGCGCCAGCAGCCAGGCGGGGGACCTACTGGGTGAGCAGTTCTTC. This sequence encodes CASSQAGDLLGEQFF.